The next 16 T cell receptor beta chains were all read from a single sample in a study of cytomegalovirus exposure and HLA in healthy donors. PCR used 60 Vbeta primers and 13 Jbeta primers. Measured with immunoSEQ multiplex PCR; TCRdb has only the in-frame clones, and not every one. In the table there are about 140,000 clones, around 77% of which are singletons. Sequenced: PBMCs. The receptors originated from a man between 18 and 35 years old in good health and CMV-seronegative.

In DNA form, the CDR3 reads TGCGCCAGCAGCCAAGAGTGGGGGACAGGAGAGCTCTATGGCTACACCTTC. This translates into CASSQEWGTGELYGYTF. The chain uses TRBV4-3 and TRBJ1-2; 8 positions match TRBD1. V lost 0 bases to trimming and J lost 4 bases; unmatched junction nucleotides: 10. From germline, CDR1 is LGHNA and CDR2 YSLEER. This CDR3 comprises 17 residues.

This clone appeared once. This chain connects TRBV13 to TRBJ2-7; 7 nucleotides match TRBD1. Germline V CDR1 and CDR2: PRHDT, FYEKMQ (reference sequence). Trimming cost V 5 bases and J 4 bases; bases outside gene matches: 5. CDR3 size: 13 residues. Here the CDR3 DNA reads TGTGCCAGCAGCCCCGGGACAGCGTACGAGCAGTACTTC. Translated: CASSPGTAYEQYF.

This clone was picked up one time. V and J are TRBV27 and TRBJ1-5; TRBD1 agrees at 8 bases. This CDR3 contains 17 residues. Germline CDR1 MNHEY, CDR2 SMNVEV (reference sequence). V was pared by 1 base and J by 1 base, with 6 bases of the junction left unmatched. The CDR3 sequence is CASSLLGGQGSNQPQHF. CDR3 bases: TGTGCCAGCAGTTTATTGGGTGGACAGGGCAGCAATCAGCCCCAGCATTTT.

The rearrangement joins TRBV27 to TRBJ2-3; TRBD1 might be the D (6 bases). V was clipped by 2 bases and J by 1 base, with 10 bases between them. CDR1 and CDR2 from the germline V gene are MNHEY and SMNVEV (reference sequence). The CDR3 runs 15 residues. DNA for the CDR3: TGTGCCAGCAGTTTAGGGGGCCGCGGCACAGATACGCAGTATTTT. This sequence encodes CASSLGGRGTDTQYF.

The chain employs TRBV9 and TRBJ1-4, with 10 bases fitting TRBD1. The V and J ends lost 2 bases and 8 bases, in that order; junction bases with no gene match: 3. The CDR3 loop spans 14 amino acids. Germline values: CDR1 SGDLS, CDR2 YYNGEE. The CDR3 protein is CASSVGTGVEKLFF. CDR3 DNA: TGTGCCAGCAGCGTCGGGACAGGGGTGGAAAAACTGTTTTTT.

This chain connects TRBV7-9 to TRBJ2-1, with 7 bases aligning to TRBD2. Germline trimming cut 5 bases from V and 4 bases from J; bases unmatched to any gene: 11. Germline V gives CDR1 SEHNR, CDR2 FQNEAQ (reference sequence). This CDR3 contains 16 residues. CDR3 DNA sequence: TGTGCCAGCAGCCCCGGGGACTACGTTATGTACAATGAGCAGTTCTTC. Protein: CASSPGDYVMYNEQFF. The full variable domain, rest sourced from reference TRBV7-9 and TRBJ2-1, is DTGVSQNPRHKITKRGQNVTFRCDPISEHNRLYWYRQTLGQGPEFLTYFQNEAQLEKSRLLSDRFSAERPKGSFSTLEIQRTEQGDSAMYLCASSPGDYVMYNEQFFGPGTRLTVL.

The chain links TRBV25-1 to TRBJ2-7; TRBD1 might be the D (5 bases). CDR1 is MGHDK, CDR2 SYGVNS, per germline. The CDR3 consists of 11 residues. V gave up 4 bases and J gave up 7 bases, with 8 bases separating them. Here the CDR3 DNA reads TGTGCCAGCAGTGTAGGGGCAGAGCAGTACTTC. It yields the protein CASSVGAEQYF.

This chain connects TRBV30 to TRBJ1-6, with D perhaps TRBD1 (6 bases). Germline CDR1 reads GTSNPN; CDR2 reads SVGIG (reference sequence). V was cut by 0 bases and J by 6 bases, with 18 bases left in between. The CDR3 sequence is 17 residues long. As DNA, the CDR3 is TGTGCCTGGAGTGTCATAGGTTCTCAGGGGAGTAATTCACCCCTCCACTTT. Amino acid sequence: CAWSVIGSQGSNSPLHF. The variable domain in full, completed from reference TRBV30 and TRBJ1-6, reads SQTIHQWPATLVQPVGSPLSLECTVEGTSNPNLYWYRQAAGRGLQLLFYSVGIGQISSEVPQNLSASRPQDRQFILSSKKLLLSDSGFYLCAWSVIGSQGSNSPLHFGNGTRLTVT.

The rearrangement joins TRBV25-1 to TRBJ2-6; a weak D match, TRBD1 (6 bases). V was shortened by 4 bases and J by 0 bases, with 10 bases between the two germline ends. This CDR3 is built from 16 residues. Germline values: CDR1 MGHDK, CDR2 SYGVNS. The CDR3 spells CASSGWTVSGANVLTF. The DNA of the CDR3 is TGTGCCAGCAGTGGCTGGACAGTCTCTGGGGCCAACGTCCTGACTTTC. Combining the CDR3 with reference TRBV25-1 and TRBJ2-6 gives the whole variable domain EADIYQTPRYLVIGTGKKITLECSQTMGHDKMYWYQQDPGMELHLIHYSYGVNSTEKGDLSSESTVSRIRTEHFPLTLESARPSHTSQYLCASSGWTVSGANVLTFGAGSRLTVL.

The V and J genes are TRBV6-6 and TRBJ1-5; 11 bases line up with TRBD1. In germline, CDR1 is MNHNY, CDR2 SVGAGI (reference sequence). This CDR3 region has 15 residues. V shed 5 bases and J 5 bases; nucleotides not matched to a gene: 5. The CDR3 spells CASSRDRGKDQPQHF. The CDR3 region has the DNA TGTGCCAGCAGTCGGGACAGGGGGAAAGATCAGCCCCAGCATTTT.

J is TRBJ1-2 and V is TRBV6-5, with 8 bases identical to TRBD1. Germline V gene lookup returns CDR1 MNHEY and CDR2 SVGAGI. The V and J ends lost 11 bases and 2 bases, in that order; junction bases with no gene match: 10. The CDR3 length is 14 residues. The CDR3 spells CASRGAGGNYGYTF. CDR3 DNA sequence: TGTGCCTCAAGAGGGGCAGGGGGCAACTATGGCTACACCTTC.

This clone appeared a few times. The V call is TRBV11-3, the J call TRBJ1-2; 7 bases align to TRBD1. Trimming at V came to 1 base and at J to 3 bases, leaving 5 bases not matched to a gene. The CDR3 has 15 amino acids. The germline V gene encodes CDR1 SGHNT and CDR2 YENEEA. CDR3 in DNA: TGTGCCAGCAGCTTAGTGCGGGGACAGCACTATGGCTACACCTTC. Its protein product is CASSLVRGQHYGYTF.

This chain joins TRBV25-1 and TRBJ1-2, with a possible D match to TRBD1 (5 bases). This CDR3 region has 13 residues. The germline V gene encodes CDR1 MGHDK and CDR2 SYGVNS. The germline V and J ends were trimmed by 3 bases and 8 bases, with 13 bases remaining between them. CDR3 sequence: CASSDGGAWGYTF. In DNA form, the CDR3 reads TGTGCCAGCAGTGACGGGGGAGCTTGGGGCTACACCTTC.

This chain connects TRBV6-1 to TRBJ1-5, with D unclear. V was pared by 3 bases and J by 4 bases, with 7 bases between. The CDR3 loop spans 13 amino acids. Germline loops: CDR1 MNHNS, CDR2 SASEGT. The CDR3 region is CASSDAGNQPQHF. CDR3 bases: TGTGCCAGCAGTGACGCGGGGAATCAGCCCCAGCATTTT.

V is TRBV6-5 and J is TRBJ2-7; D ambiguous. CDR3 length: 14 residues. The germline V and J ends were trimmed by 2 bases and 2 bases, with 10 bases remaining between them. Germline V gene lookup returns CDR1 MNHEY and CDR2 SVGAGI. CDR3 sequence: CASSYGAGTYEQYF. In DNA form, the CDR3 reads TGTGCCAGCAGTTACGGCGCAGGAACCTACGAGCAGTACTTC.

V and J are TRBV5-8 and TRBJ1-2, with D unclear. Trimming stripped 6 bases from V and 1 base from J, with 16 bases between. The CDR3 is made up of 15 amino acids. The V gene's germline CDR1 is SGHTS and CDR2 YDEGEE. CDR3 sequence reads: CASTRLLRVNYGYTF. CDR3 bases: TGTGCCAGCACGCGACTCCTGCGAGTTAACTATGGCTACACCTTC.